The text below deals with one T cell receptor beta chain. Its antigen specificity is not known. Qualities for individual bases were not recorded, and no much larger clone is one base off. This sample was included in a study of a mutant IDH1 vaccine in newly diagnosed glioma (dated by TCRdb to about 2021). In the study overall: Eight vaccinations were administered to patients in weeks 1, 3, 5, 7, 11, 15, 19 and 23, corresponding to visits V03 through V10. Vaccination was initiated 4-6 weeks after radiotherapy alone, or concurrently with temozolomide cycles in the chemotherapy-containing groups. Of the 32 patients who were treated, about 60% were male and approximately 38% were female, and the mean age was around 40 years. Prior to enrollment, patients had been given standard therapy consisting of radiotherapy alone, temozolomide alone, or radiochemotherapy with temozolomide, with the combination given to most patients. Peripheral blood was drawn at six visits: V03 (baseline), V05, V07, V10, V12 and V13. For exploratory analyses, about two dozen treated patients had longitudinal TCRB deep sequencing done wherever samples were available.

The germline ends are 17 bases apart after V is trimmed by 0 bases and J by 6 bases. The CDR3 starts with the cysteine, ends with the phenylalanine, and has 16 residues. Only the CDR3 region is kept as DNA, spanning 48 bases read in frame from base 1. For CDR1 and CDR2, the germline V gene lists LGHNA and YSLEER. Library preparation used the immunoSEQ multiplex PCR assay. Rearranged TCR beta chain sequences were amplified using the hsTCRB Kit according to the manufacturer's protocol. Sequencing of TCRB libraries was carried out on an Illumina MiSeq. The original pipeline was this. The kit vendor's proprietary platform handled demultiplexing, trimming and gene mapping. TCRdb's version of the immuneACCESS table is confined to in-frame rearrangements and falls short of the full clone set. An unresolved V gene accounts for under half of the shortfall where checked; the remainder is of unknown origin. The V and J calls and clone size were taken over from that table, and D and trimming were inferred from the DNA. In this sample the table shows tens of thousands of clones, roughly 78% of which occur a single time. Around 1.8% of the sample is held by the ten biggest clonotypes.

The sample's time point, from its label and the paper: week 5, during vaccination. Each vaccine dose was 300 ug of a 20-mer mutant IDH1 peptide in Montanide, given subcutaneously with topical imiquimod. Donors had newly diagnosed WHO grade 3 or 4 IDH1-mutant astrocytomas with loss of nuclear ATRX. The samples were drawn from NOA16, a multicentre, single-arm, open-label phase I trial in Germany that tested a mutant IDH1 peptide vaccine in humans for the first time. Genomic DNA for TCRB sequencing was extracted from EDTA blood using the DNeasy Blood and Tissue Kit. Study-wide findings and limitations: Immune responses induced by the vaccine were seen in 90% to 95% of patients across multiple MHC alleles. Availability determined which PBMC samples were chosen for TCRB deep sequencing. The authors stated that sample limitations prevented analyses of patient blood samples from being reproduced. Pseudoprogression appeared unrelated to alterations in the top peripheral T cell clonotypes detected by TCRB sequencing.

This specimen consisted of PBMCs, obtained from a glioma patient whose treatment included an IDH1 peptide vaccine. The chain uses TRBV4-3 and TRBJ1-1; no D gene can be assigned with confidence. This clonotype was obtained from a woman in her thirties or forties with glioma. The CDR3 here reads CASSQDFSSLLPEAFF. In nucleotides, the sequence is TGCGCCAGCAGCCAAGATTTCAGCTCTCTTCTGCCTGAAGCTTTCTTT.